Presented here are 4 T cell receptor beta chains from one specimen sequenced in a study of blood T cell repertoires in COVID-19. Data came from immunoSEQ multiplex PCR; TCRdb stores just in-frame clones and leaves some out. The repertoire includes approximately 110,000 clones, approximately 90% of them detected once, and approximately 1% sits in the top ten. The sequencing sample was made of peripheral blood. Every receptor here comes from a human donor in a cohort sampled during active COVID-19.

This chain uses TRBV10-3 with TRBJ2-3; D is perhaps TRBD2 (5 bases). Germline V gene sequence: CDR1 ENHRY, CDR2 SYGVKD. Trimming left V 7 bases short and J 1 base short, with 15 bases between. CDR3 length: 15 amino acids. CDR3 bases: TGTGCCATCACCCCGGGGAGTTCGGGCACAGATACGCAGTATTTT. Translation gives CAITPGSSGTDTQYF.

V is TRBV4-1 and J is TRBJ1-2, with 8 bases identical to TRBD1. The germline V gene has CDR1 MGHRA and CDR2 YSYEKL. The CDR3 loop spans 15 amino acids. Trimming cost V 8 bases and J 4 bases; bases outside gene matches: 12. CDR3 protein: CASRDSGGVSYGYTF. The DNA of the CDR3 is TGCGCCAGCCGTGACTCAGGGGGCGTCTCCTATGGCTACACCTTC.

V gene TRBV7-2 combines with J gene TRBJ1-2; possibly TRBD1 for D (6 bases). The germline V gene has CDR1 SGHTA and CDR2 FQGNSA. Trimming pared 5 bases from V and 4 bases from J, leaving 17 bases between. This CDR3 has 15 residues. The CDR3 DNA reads TGTGCCAGCAGCGTACACACAGGGTTTGGCTATGGCTACACCTTC. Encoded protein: CASSVHTGFGYGYTF.

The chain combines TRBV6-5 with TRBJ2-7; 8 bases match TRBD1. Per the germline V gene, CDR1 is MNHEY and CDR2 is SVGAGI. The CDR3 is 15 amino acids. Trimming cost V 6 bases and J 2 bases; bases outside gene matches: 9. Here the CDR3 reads CASRDGQGFTYEQYF. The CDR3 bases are TGTGCCAGCAGGGACGGACAGGGATTCACCTACGAGCAGTACTTC.